The source of this TCR beta chain is a study of T-cell reconstitution after alpha-beta-depleted transplantation in children. Whole-study results and caveats: Two months or so post-transplant, alpha-beta T cells reportedly derived from several hundred expanded graft clones. From newly produced T cells came most of the T-cell counts and diversity one year after transplant. Some patients showed high day-60 TCRbeta diversity, which derived from surviving recipient T cells and thymic progenitors.

Researchers prepared the TCRbeta library using unique molecular identifiers, the study reports. TCRdb reanalysed the PCR reads using MiXCR and keeps one entry per CDR3 protein. The data show 250,000 to 300,000 distinct CDR3 sequences, with roughly 11% seen just once and less than 25% held by the top ten. Trimming took 5 bases from V and 0 from J; bases not matched to a gene: 3. The CDR3 sequence is 14 residues long. CDR1 SQVTM and CDR2 ANQGSEA come from the germline V gene. This clonotype showed up many times. Its antigen is unknown. Source: peripheral blood, taken 180 days after TCRalphabeta/CD19-depleted stem cell transplant. The chain is built from TRBV29-1 and TRBJ2-2; 7 bases map to TRBD1. This clonotype was sampled from a male patient aged 2 to 9 who had a stem cell transplant for chronic granulomatous disease, so the T cells may come from the graft donor. In DNA, the CDR3 is TGCAGCGTTTACAGGGGCCCGAACACCGGGGAGCTGTTTTTT. Amino acid sequence: CSVYRGPNTGELFF.